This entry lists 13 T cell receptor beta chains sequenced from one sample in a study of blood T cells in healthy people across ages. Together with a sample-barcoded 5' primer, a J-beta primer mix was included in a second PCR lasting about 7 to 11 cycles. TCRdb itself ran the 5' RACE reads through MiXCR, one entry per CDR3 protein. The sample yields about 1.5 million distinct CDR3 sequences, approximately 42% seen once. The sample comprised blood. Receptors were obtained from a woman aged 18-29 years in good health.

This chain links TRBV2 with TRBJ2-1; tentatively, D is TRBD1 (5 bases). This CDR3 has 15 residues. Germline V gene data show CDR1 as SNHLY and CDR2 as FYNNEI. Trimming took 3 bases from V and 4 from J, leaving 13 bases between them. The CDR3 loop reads CASSDPGSIYNEQFF. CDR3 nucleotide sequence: TGTGCCAGCAGTGACCCAGGGTCCATATACAATGAGCAGTTCTTC.

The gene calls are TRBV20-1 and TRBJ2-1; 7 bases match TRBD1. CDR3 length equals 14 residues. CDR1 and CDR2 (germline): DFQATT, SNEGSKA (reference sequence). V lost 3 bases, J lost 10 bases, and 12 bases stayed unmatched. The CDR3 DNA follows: TGCAGTGCTAGCAGACAGGGAGTGTCAAGGGAGCAGTTCTTC. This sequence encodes CSASRQGVSREQFF.

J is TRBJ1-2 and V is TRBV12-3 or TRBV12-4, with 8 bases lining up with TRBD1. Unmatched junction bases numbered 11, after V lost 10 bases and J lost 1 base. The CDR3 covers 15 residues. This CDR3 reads CATTSRDRINYGYTF. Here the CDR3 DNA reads TGTGCCACAACAAGCCGGGACAGGATTAACTATGGCTACACCTTC.

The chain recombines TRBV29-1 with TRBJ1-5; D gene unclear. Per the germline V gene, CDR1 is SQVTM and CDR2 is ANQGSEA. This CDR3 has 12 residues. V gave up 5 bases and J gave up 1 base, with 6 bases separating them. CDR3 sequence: CSVSGSNQPQHF. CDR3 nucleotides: TGCAGCGTTTCTGGAAGCAATCAGCCCCAGCATTTT.

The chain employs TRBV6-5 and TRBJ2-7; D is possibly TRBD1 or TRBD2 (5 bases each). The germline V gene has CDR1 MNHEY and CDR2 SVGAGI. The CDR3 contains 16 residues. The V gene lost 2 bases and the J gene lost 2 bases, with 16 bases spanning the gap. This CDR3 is CASSYAQGPVPYEQYF. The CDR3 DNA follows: TGTGCCAGCAGTTACGCGCAGGGACCTGTCCCCTACGAGCAGTACTTC.

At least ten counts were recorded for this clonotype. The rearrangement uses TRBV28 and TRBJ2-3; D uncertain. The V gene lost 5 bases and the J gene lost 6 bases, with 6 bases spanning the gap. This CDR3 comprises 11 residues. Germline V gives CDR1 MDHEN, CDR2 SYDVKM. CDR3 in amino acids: CASSEWDTQYF. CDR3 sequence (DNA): TGTGCCAGCAGTGAATGGGATACGCAGTATTTT.

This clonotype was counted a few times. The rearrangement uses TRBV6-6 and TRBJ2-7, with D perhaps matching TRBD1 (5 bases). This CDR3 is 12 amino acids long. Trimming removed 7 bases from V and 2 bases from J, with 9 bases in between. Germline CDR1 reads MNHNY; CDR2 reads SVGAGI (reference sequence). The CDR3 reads CASNQGPYEQYF. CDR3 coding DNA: TGTGCCAGCAACCAGGGCCCCTACGAGCAGTACTTC.

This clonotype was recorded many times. As DNA, the CDR3 is TGCAGTGCTAACCAAGAAACCCTGCCAGATCAGCCCCAGCATTTT. It yields the protein CSANQETLPDQPQHF. The J gene is TRBJ1-5, the V gene TRBV20-1, with D uncertain. Trimming removed 4 bases from V and 5 bases from J, with 18 bases in between. Germline CDR1 DFQATT, CDR2 SNEGSKA (reference sequence). This CDR3 spans 15 amino acids.

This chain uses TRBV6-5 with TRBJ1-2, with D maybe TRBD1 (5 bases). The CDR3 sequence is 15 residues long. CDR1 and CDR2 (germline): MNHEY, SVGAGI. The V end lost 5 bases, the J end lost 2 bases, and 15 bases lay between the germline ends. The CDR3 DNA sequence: TGTGCCAGCAGTCCCTTTGGGGGGGGGAACTATGGCTACACCTTC. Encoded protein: CASSPFGGGNYGYTF.

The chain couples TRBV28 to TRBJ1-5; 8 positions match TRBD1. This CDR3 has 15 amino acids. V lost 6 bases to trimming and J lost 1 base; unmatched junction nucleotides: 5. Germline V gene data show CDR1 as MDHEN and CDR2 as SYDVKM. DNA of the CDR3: TGTGCCAGCAGATCACAGGGGGGGAGCAATCAGCCCCAGCATTTT. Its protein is CASRSQGGSNQPQHF.

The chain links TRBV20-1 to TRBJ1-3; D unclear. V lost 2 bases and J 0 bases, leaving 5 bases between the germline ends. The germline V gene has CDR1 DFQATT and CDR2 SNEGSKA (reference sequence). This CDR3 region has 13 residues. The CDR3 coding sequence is TGCAGTGCTAGATACCTCTCTGGAAACACCATATATTTT. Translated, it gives CSARYLSGNTIYF.

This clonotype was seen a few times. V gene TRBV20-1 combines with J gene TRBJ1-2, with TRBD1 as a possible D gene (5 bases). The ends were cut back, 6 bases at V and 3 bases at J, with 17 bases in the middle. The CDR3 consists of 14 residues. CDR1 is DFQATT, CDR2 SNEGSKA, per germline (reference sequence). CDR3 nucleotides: TGCAGTGCCCGGCCGGGGGTGGTTGACTATGGCTACACCTTC. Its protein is CSARPGVVDYGYTF.

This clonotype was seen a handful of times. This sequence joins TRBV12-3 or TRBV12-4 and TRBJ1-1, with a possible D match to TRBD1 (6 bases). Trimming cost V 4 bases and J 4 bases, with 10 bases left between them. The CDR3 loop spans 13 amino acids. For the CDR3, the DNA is TGTGCCAGCAGTTGGAAGGGGGTCACTGAAGCTTTCTTT. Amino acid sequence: CASSWKGVTEAFF.